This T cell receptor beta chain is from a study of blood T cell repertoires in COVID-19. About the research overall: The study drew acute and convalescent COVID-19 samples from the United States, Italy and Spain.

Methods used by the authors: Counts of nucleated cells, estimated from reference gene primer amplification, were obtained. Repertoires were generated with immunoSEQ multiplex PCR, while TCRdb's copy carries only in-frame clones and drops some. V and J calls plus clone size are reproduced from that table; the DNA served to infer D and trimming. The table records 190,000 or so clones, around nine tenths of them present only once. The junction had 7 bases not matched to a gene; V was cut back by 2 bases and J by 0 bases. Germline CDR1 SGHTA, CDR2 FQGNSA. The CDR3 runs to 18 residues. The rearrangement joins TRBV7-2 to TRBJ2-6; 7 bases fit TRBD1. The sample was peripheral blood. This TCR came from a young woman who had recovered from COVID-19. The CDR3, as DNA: TGTGCCAGCAGCTTACAGCGGACAGGATTCTCTGGGGCCAACGTCCTGACTTTC. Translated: CASSLQRTGFSGANVLTF.